This T cell receptor beta chain was recovered during a study of Ad26.COV2.S vaccination and SARS-CoV-2 variants. General study results and limits: Possibly, TCR breadth and depth analyses underestimated total T cell responses. Marked by substantial breadth, spike-specific CD8+ and CD4+ T cell responses were reportedly seen after vaccination. The study found similar non-spike TCR breadth in vaccine and placebo recipients.

Treatment: roughly 20 received Ad26.COV2.S at low or high dose, single or two shots; a few received placebo; per-sample allocation not given. The samples were gathered on day 63 after the first injection of vaccine or placebo. An adult donor aged 18-55 years was enrolled in Boston. This CDR3 is 13 amino acids long. Trimming pared 4 bases from V and 2 bases from J, leaving 9 bases between. In germline, CDR1 is SEHNR, CDR2 FQNEAQ (reference sequence). Some clones are missing from TCRdb's copy, which holds only in-frame ones; the method was immunoSEQ multiplex PCR. This sample carries about 370,000 clones, about 85% of them seen once, and the ten largest clones take 3.5%. Concerning this clone: Its antigen remains unknown.

The clonotype comes from a person aged 18 to 65 who received the Ad26.COV2.S COVID-19 vaccine or a placebo. Here the sequenced sample was peripheral blood, taken in a trial of Ad26.COV2.S vaccine versus placebo. The chain recombines TRBV7-9 with TRBJ2-7; no reliable D call. The CDR3 DNA reads TGTGCCAGCAGCTCCTCCTCTCCCTACGAGCAGTACTTC. This codes for CASSSSSPYEQYF.